This is a list of T cell receptor beta chains from one sample in a study of blood T cell repertoires in COVID-19. The table came from immunoSEQ multiplex PCR; TCRdb's copy has only in-frame clones and leaves some out. The table lists 95,000 to 150,000 clones, 86% of them singletons. Material: peripheral blood. The receptors derive from a human donor in a cohort sampled during active COVID-19. The CDR3 runs from the conserved cysteine through the conserved F or W. A D gene is named only where the DNA matches it firmly. Expanded clones get a size class; other rows say once, few or many, or leave the size out.

J: TRBJ2-1
D: -
V: TRBV7-2
size: -
CDR3: CASSLGGHNEQFF
DNA: TGTGCCAGCAGCTTAGGTGGGCACAATGAGCAGTTCTTC

J: TRBJ2-3
D: -
V: TRBV5-1
size: -
CDR3: CASSFGGYTDTQYF
DNA: TGCGCCAGCAGCTTTGGAGGATACACAGATACGCAGTATTTT

J: TRBJ2-1
D: TRBD1
V: TRBV9
size: -
CDR3: CASSVGRDRNNEQFF
DNA: TGTGCCAGCAGCGTAGGCAGGGACAGGAACAATGAGCAGTTCTTC

J: TRBJ1-3
D: TRBD1
V: TRBV24-1
size: -
CDR3: CATSDRQGPGNTIYF
DNA: TGTGCCACCAGTGACCGACAGGGGCCCGGAAACACCATATATTTT

J: TRBJ2-5
D: TRBD1
V: TRBV5-1
size: -
CDR3: CASSYATGEETQYF
DNA: TGCGCCAGCAGCTACGCGACAGGGGAAGAGACCCAGTACTTC

J: TRBJ1-4
D: -
V: TRBV19
size: -
CDR3: CASSTNSGPNEKLFF
DNA: TGTGCCAGTAGTACCAACTCGGGTCCCAATGAAAAACTGTTTTTT

J: TRBJ1-1
D: -
V: TRBV5-6
size: -
CDR3: CASSLGSRGEAFF
DNA: TGTGCCAGCAGCCTTGGAAGCCGTGGGGAGGCTTTCTTT

J: TRBJ2-3
D: -
V: TRBV28
size: once
CDR3: CASSYSSTDTQYF
DNA: TGTGCCAGCAGCTACTCTAGCACAGATACGCAGTATTTT

J: TRBJ2-2
D: -
V: TRBV7-6
size: few
CDR3: CASSASPNGELFF
DNA: TGTGCCAGCAGCGCGTCACCTAACGGGGAGCTGTTTTTT

J: TRBJ2-5
D: TRBD2
V: TRBV11-2
size: -
CDR3: CASSLEASGAETQYF
DNA: TGTGCCAGCAGCTTAGAGGCTAGCGGGGCAGAGACCCAGTACTTC

J: TRBJ1-3
D: -
V: TRBV21-1
size: once
CDR3: CASSGTRGPPPDF
DNA: TGTGCCAGCAGCGGAACCAGGGGCCCTCCGCCGGATTTT

J: TRBJ2-7
D: TRBD2
V: TRBV3-1/TRBV3-2
size: -
CDR3: CASSQYPGGKVREQYF
DNA: TGTGCCAGCAGCCAATACCCGGGAGGGAAGGTACGGGAGCAGTACTTC

J: TRBJ2-1
D: TRBD2
V: TRBV9
size: -
CDR3: CASSDNSGRGNNEQFF
DNA: TGTGCCAGCAGTGATAATAGCGGGAGGGGGAACAATGAGCAGTTCTTC

J: TRBJ2-7
D: TRBD2
V: TRBV28
size: -
CDR3: CASRLAGGPSSYEQYF
DNA: TGTGCCAGCAGGCTAGCGGGAGGCCCCAGCTCCTACGAGCAGTACTTC

J: TRBJ2-1
D: -
V: TRBV4-1
size: -
CDR3: CASSHLMGQLNNEQFF
DNA: TGCGCCAGCAGCCATCTCATGGGCCAGCTAAACAATGAGCAGTTCTTC

J: TRBJ1-1
D: -
V: TRBV9
size: once
CDR3: CASSVGQGATEAFF
DNA: TGTGCCAGCAGCGTAGGGCAGGGCGCCACTGAAGCTTTCTTT

J: TRBJ2-1
D: -
V: TRBV11-3
size: -
CDR3: CASSLVSDNEQFF
DNA: TGTGCCAGCAGCTTAGTTAGCGACAATGAGCAGTTCTTC

J: TRBJ1-1
D: TRBD1
V: TRBV5-1
size: -
CDR3: CASRSETGVNTEAFF
DNA: TGCGCCAGCAGATCCGAGACAGGGGTAAACACTGAAGCTTTCTTT

J: TRBJ2-7
D: TRBD2
V: TRBV28
size: -
CDR3: CASSTGLLAGATYEQYF
DNA: TGTGCCAGCAGCACTGGGCTGCTAGCGGGAGCAACCTACGAGCAGTACTTC

J: TRBJ2-1
D: -
V: TRBV9
size: -
CDR3: CASSEGTPTYNEQFF
DNA: TGTGCCAGCAGCGAAGGGACTCCCACCTACAATGAGCAGTTCTTC

J: TRBJ2-7
D: TRBD2
V: TRBV28
size: -
CDR3: CASSIETSALSYEQYF
DNA: TGTGCCAGCAGTATCGAGACTAGCGCCCTCTCCTACGAGCAGTACTTC

J: TRBJ2-3
D: -
V: TRBV5-1
size: -
CDR3: CASGWAGVTDTQYF
DNA: TGCGCCAGCGGTTGGGCCGGCGTCACAGATACGCAGTATTTT

J: TRBJ2-7
D: -
V: TRBV11-2
size: -
CDR3: CASSLFRGDSLRYEQYF
DNA: TGTGCCAGCAGCTTATTTCGAGGAGACTCCCTCCGCTACGAGCAGTACTTC

J: TRBJ1-1
D: TRBD1
V: TRBV28
size: once
CDR3: CASKGTLGGTENTEAFF
DNA: TGTGCCAGCAAGGGTACACTGGGCGGGACAGAGAACACTGAAGCTTTCTTT

J: TRBJ2-1
D: TRBD2
V: TRBV3-1/TRBV3-2
size: -
CDR3: CASSQGLAEQFF
DNA: TGTGCCAGCAGCCAAGGACTAGCGGAGCAGTTCTTC

J: TRBJ2-5
D: -
V: TRBV18
size: -
CDR3: CASSGGSYGETQYF
DNA: TGTGCCAGCTCAGGAGGGAGTTATGGAGAGACCCAGTACTTC

J: TRBJ2-7
D: TRBD2
V: TRBV2
size: -
CDR3: CASSNGLAGDEQYF
DNA: TGTGCCAGCAGTAATGGGCTAGCGGGAGACGAGCAGTACTTC

J: TRBJ2-7
D: TRBD2
V: TRBV30
size: -
CDR3: CAWSDWGGLDLSYEQYF
DNA: TGTGCCTGGAGTGACTGGGGGGGACTAGACCTTTCCTACGAGCAGTACTTC

J: TRBJ2-5
D: TRBD2
V: TRBV7-9
size: -
CDR3: CASSFLVGGETQYF
DNA: TGTGCCAGCAGCTTCCTCGTGGGGGGGGAGACCCAGTACTTC

J: TRBJ1-1
D: -
V: TRBV7-2
size: -
CDR3: CASSLDAGVSNTEAFF
DNA: TGTGCCAGCAGCTTAGATGCGGGGGTCTCGAACACTGAAGCTTTCTTT

J: TRBJ1-2
D: -
V: TRBV4-1
size: -
CDR3: CASSPHAAVANYGYTF
DNA: TGCGCCAGCAGCCCCCATGCGGCAGTAGCTAACTATGGCTACACCTTC

J: TRBJ1-2
D: -
V: TRBV4-3
size: -
CDR3: CASSQDRQGRYGYTF
DNA: TGCGCCAGCAGCCAAGATCGGCAGGGTCGATATGGCTACACCTTC

J: TRBJ2-2
D: TRBD2
V: TRBV6-6
size: -
CDR3: CASRPQLAGHTGELFF
DNA: TGTGCCAGCAGGCCCCAACTAGCGGGTCACACCGGGGAGCTGTTTTTT

J: TRBJ2-7
D: -
V: TRBV5-5
size: -
CDR3: CASSLSGAGDYEQYF
DNA: TGTGCCAGCAGCTTGTCCGGGGCAGGGGACTACGAGCAGTACTTC

J: TRBJ2-2
D: TRBD2
V: TRBV6-5
size: -
CDR3: CAIRAGGMNTGELFF
DNA: TGTGCCATCAGAGCGGGAGGCATGAACACCGGGGAGCTGTTTTTT

J: TRBJ2-7
D: -
V: TRBV2
size: -
CDR3: CASIPLAGTHSEQYF
DNA: TGTGCCAGCATACCCCTCGCGGGCACCCACAGCGAGCAGTACTTC

J: TRBJ1-4
D: -
V: TRBV4-2
size: few
CDR3: CASSQAVQGTNEKLFF
DNA: TGTGCCAGCAGCCAAGCAGTACAGGGAACTAATGAAAAACTGTTTTTT

J: TRBJ2-1
D: -
V: TRBV19
size: once
CDR3: CASSRGSYNEQFF
DNA: TGTGCCAGTAGTCGGGGCTCCTACAATGAGCAGTTCTTC

J: TRBJ2-7
D: -
V: TRBV7-5
size: -
CDR3: CARSIPSGSQQYF
DNA: TGTGCCAGAAGCATCCCTAGCGGGAGCCAGCAGTACTTC

J: TRBJ2-7
D: TRBD1
V: TRBV7-2
size: -
CDR3: CASSLMVGQGIYEQYF
DNA: TGTGCCAGCAGCTTAATGGTCGGACAGGGTATCTACGAGCAGTACTTC

J: TRBJ2-7
D: -
V: TRBV27
size: -
CDR3: CASSTVAAISYEQYF
DNA: TGTGCCAGCAGTACCGTAGCTGCGATTTCCTACGAGCAGTACTTC

J: TRBJ2-3
D: -
V: TRBV6-5
size: once
CDR3: CASSLQGTDTQYF
DNA: TGTGCCAGCAGCCTACAGGGCACAGATACGCAGTATTTT

J: TRBJ2-7
D: -
V: TRBV6-6
size: -
CDR3: CASSRGEGEQYF
DNA: TGTGCCAGCAGCCGAGGAGAAGGCGAGCAGTACTTC

J: TRBJ1-5
D: TRBD1
V: TRBV28
size: -
CDR3: CASSLARRNRGYNQPQHF
DNA: TGTGCCAGCAGTTTGGCGCGGAGGAACAGGGGGTACAATCAGCCCCAGCATTTT

J: TRBJ2-3
D: TRBD2
V: TRBV2
size: -
CDR3: CASNPAGVPTDTQYF
DNA: TGTGCCAGCAACCCAGCGGGAGTCCCCACAGATACGCAGTATTTT

J: TRBJ2-7
D: TRBD2
V: TRBV5-1
size: -
CDR3: CASSLGLAGVDEQYF
DNA: TGCGCCAGCAGCTTAGGACTAGCGGGAGTTGACGAGCAGTACTTC

J: TRBJ2-7
D: -
V: TRBV5-5
size: -
CDR3: CASSSLTPLEQYF
DNA: TGTGCCAGCAGCTCATTGACACCTCTGGAGCAGTACTTC

J: TRBJ1-2
D: -
V: TRBV18
size: -
CDR3: CASSPMTEVGYTF
DNA: TGTGCCAGCTCACCGATGACAGAAGTGGGCTACACCTTC

J: TRBJ1-4
D: -
V: TRBV7-9
size: -
CDR3: CASSLTGMAEKLFF
DNA: TGTGCCAGCAGCTTAACGGGAATGGCAGAAAAACTGTTTTTT

J: TRBJ2-1
D: TRBD1
V: TRBV7-9
size: once
CDR3: CASSPQVGQGDHNEQFF
DNA: TGTGCCAGCAGCCCCCAGGTGGGACAGGGTGACCACAATGAGCAGTTCTTC

J: TRBJ2-7
D: -
V: TRBV11-2
size: -
CDR3: CASSSGLSYEQYF
DNA: TGTGCCAGCAGCTCGGGACTCAGCTACGAGCAGTACTTC

J: TRBJ2-7
D: TRBD2
V: TRBV4-3
size: -
CDR3: CASSQETSGSVYEQYF
DNA: TGCGCCAGCAGCCAAGAGACTAGCGGAAGCGTCTACGAGCAGTACTTC